This TCR beta chain appears in the sequencing data of a study of blood T cell repertoires in COVID-19. In the study overall: The United States, Italy and Spain supplied acute and convalescent COVID-19 samples. From T cells, B-cell-depleted T cells, or PBMCs came the material, which was cDNA or gDNA.

Under the authors' procedure: Amplifying reference gene primers gave estimates of nucleated cell counts. Assay: immunoSEQ multiplex PCR; the TCRdb copy retains only in-frame clones and omits some. The DNA was the basis for D and trimming; V, J and clone size are from that table. Of fewer than 450,000 clones listed, about 90% were seen once; the top ten hold about 6%. The CDR3 totals 17 residues. The germline V and J ends were trimmed by 0 bases and 1 base, with 10 bases remaining between them. Germline values: CDR1 SGHAT, CDR2 FQNNGV. During active infection, Seattle patients enrolled and were then monitored through disease. The count of this clone is one.

Sequencing was carried out using peripheral blood. This clonotype was sampled from a woman between 50 and 59 years old with COVID-19, enrolled during active disease. The J gene is TRBJ2-6, the V gene TRBV11-2; TRBD2 might be the D (6 bases). This chain's CDR3 is CASSLDYRGSGANVLTF. The CDR3 nucleotides read TGTGCCAGCAGCTTAGATTATCGGGGGTCTGGGGCCAACGTCCTGACTTTC.